This T cell receptor (beta chain) was profiled in a study of cytomegalovirus exposure and HLA in healthy donors. The study's findings and limits: Donor immune exposure was known only as CMV serostatus. Usually a TCR sequence was rare, but some public TCRs were found in many donors. It was confirmed in vitro that a few of the CMV-associated chains were specific for CMV antigens.

On this clone itself: Its specificity is unknown.

PCR used 60 Vbeta primers and 13 Jbeta primers. Repertoires were generated with immunoSEQ multiplex PCR, while TCRdb's copy carries only in-frame clones and drops some. The table has over 250,000 clones, approximately 90% seen once; the top ten hold 3% to 4%. The junction had 15 bases not matched to a gene; V was cut back by 4 bases and J by 9 bases. Germline V gene sequence: CDR1 SGHVS, CDR2 FNYEAQ. This CDR3 spans 16 amino acids. The sample consisted of PBMCs. V gene TRBV7-6 combines with J gene TRBJ2-1, with 7 bases fitting TRBD2. The source is a man in his forties or fifties in good health and CMV-seropositive. The chain's CDR3 is CASSYQAGTIQREQFF. The DNA for the CDR3 is TGTGCCAGCAGCTACCAGGCCGGGACTATTCAGCGTGAGCAGTTCTTC.